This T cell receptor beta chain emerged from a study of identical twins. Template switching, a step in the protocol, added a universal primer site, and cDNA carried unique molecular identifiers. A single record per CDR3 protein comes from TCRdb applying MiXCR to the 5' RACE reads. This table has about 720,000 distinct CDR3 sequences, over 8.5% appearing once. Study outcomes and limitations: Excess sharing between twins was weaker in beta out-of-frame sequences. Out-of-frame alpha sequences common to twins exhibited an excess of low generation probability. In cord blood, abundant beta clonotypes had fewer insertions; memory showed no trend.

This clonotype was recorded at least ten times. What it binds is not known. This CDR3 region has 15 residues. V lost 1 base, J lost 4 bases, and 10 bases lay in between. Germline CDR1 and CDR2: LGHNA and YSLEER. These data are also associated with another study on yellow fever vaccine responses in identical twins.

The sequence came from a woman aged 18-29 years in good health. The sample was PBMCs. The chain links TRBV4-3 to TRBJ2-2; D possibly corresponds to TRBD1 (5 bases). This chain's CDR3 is CASSQADRSTGELFF. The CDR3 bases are TGCGCCAGCAGCCAAGCAGACAGATCCACCGGGGAGCTGTTTTTT.